This paragraph covers one T cell receptor beta chain sequence. Its antigen is not identified. The data derive from a study of cytomegalovirus exposure and HLA in healthy donors. Study-level background: It was reported in a later analysis that the 120 or so validation repertoires used the same platform as the 500 to 700 first-cohort repertoires.

The CDR3 loop spans 12 amino acids. V was pared by 5 bases and J by 3 bases, with 8 bases between. The V gene's germline CDR1 is LNHDA and CDR2 SQIVND (reference sequence). TCRdb's copy holds only in-frame clones and misses some; the assay was immunoSEQ multiplex PCR. The sample has about 220,000 clones; roughly 84% are singletons. Findings and limits, study-wide: Researchers catalogued about 150 TCR beta chains as cytomegalovirus-associated.

The sample comprised PBMCs. The chain employs TRBV19 and TRBJ2-7, with D uncertain. The receptor was isolated from a woman aged 25 to 45 in good health and CMV-seropositive. This CDR3 reads CASSPGFYEQYF. The CDR3 coding sequence is TGTGCCAGTAGTCCTGGATTCTACGAGCAGTACTTC.